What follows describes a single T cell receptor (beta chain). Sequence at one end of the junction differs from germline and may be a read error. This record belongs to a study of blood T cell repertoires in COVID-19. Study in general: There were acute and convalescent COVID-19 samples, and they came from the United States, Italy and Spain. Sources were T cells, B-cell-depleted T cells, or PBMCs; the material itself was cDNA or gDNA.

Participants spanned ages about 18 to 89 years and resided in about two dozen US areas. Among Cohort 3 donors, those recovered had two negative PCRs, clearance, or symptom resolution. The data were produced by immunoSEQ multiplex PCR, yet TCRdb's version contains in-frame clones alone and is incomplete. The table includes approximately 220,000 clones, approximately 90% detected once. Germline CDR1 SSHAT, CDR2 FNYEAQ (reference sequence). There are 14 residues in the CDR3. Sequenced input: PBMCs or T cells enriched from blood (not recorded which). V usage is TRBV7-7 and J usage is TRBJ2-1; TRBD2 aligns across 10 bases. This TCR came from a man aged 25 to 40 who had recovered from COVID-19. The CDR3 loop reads CASSFGTSDNEQFF. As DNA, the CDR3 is TGTGCTAGCAGCTTCGGGACTAGCGACAATGAGCAGTTCTTC.